What follows are 29 T cell receptor beta chains derived from one specimen sequenced in a study of T cell responses to AZD1222 COVID-19 vaccine. Data came from immunoSEQ multiplex PCR; TCRdb stores just in-frame clones and leaves some out. The data show around 130,000 clones, 93% seen once. The starting material was peripheral blood, obtained on day 0 of AZD1222 vaccination. The receptors stem from an adult in good health.

The chain combines TRBV5-6 with TRBJ2-5; the match to TRBD1 covers 10 bases. Germline values: CDR1 SGHDT, CDR2 YYEEEE. The CDR3 is 16 amino acids. With 0 bases clipped from V and 4 bases from J, the junction kept 6 bases outside the gene matches. CDR3: CASSLGGQGVRETQYF. The CDR3 DNA follows: TGTGCCAGCAGCTTGGGAGGACAGGGGGTCAGAGAGACCCAGTACTTC. Full variable domain (missing parts from reference TRBV5-6 and TRBJ2-5): DAGVTQSPTHLIKTRGQQVTLRCSPKSGHDTVSWYQQALGQGPQFIFQYYEEEERQRGNFPDRFSGHQFPNYSSELNVNALLLGDSALYLCASSLGGQGVRETQYFGPGTRLLVL.

This clone was detected only once. The V gene is TRBV6-5, the J gene TRBJ1-2, with 8 bases aligning to TRBD1. After removal of 7 bases from V and 4 bases from J, the junction contained 8 bases not matched to a gene. Germline CDR1 MNHEY, CDR2 SVGAGI. The CDR3 has 14 residues. CDR3 sequence: CASTGTGRLYGYTF. The CDR3 nucleotides read TGTGCCAGCACCGGGACAGGTCGACTCTATGGCTACACCTTC.

This chain uses TRBV12-5 with TRBJ1-1; 9 nucleotides align to TRBD1. This CDR3 has 14 amino acids. J was trimmed by 1 base and V by 6 bases; bases with no gene match: 3. Germline V lookup: CDR1 LGHNT, CDR2 FRNRAP. Here the CDR3 reads CASGPGQGNTEAFF. CDR3 coding DNA: TGTGCTAGTGGACCGGGACAGGGGAACACTGAAGCTTTCTTT.

This CDR3 reads CASSILGTEAFF. The DNA of the CDR3 is TGTGCCAGCAGCATACTAGGCACTGAAGCTTTCTTT. This rearrangement joins TRBV11-2 to TRBJ1-1; D gene ambiguous. V gave up 5 bases and J gave up 4 bases, with 8 bases separating them. The CDR3 loop spans 12 amino acids. Germline assignment: CDR1 SGHAT and CDR2 FQNNGV.

The chain combines TRBV7-9 with TRBJ1-2, with D possibly TRBD1 on 6 matching bases. V was clipped by 1 base and J by 6 bases, with 12 bases between them. The germline gives CDR1 SEHNR, CDR2 FQNEAQ (reference sequence). This CDR3 is built from 14 residues. The CDR3 is CASSLGGDIDGYTF. The CDR3 DNA reads TGTGCCAGCAGCTTAGGTGGGGACATCGATGGCTACACCTTC.

The rearrangement uses TRBV11-3 and TRBJ2-7; the D gene is possibly TRBD1 (5 bases). The germline V gene has CDR1 SGHNT and CDR2 YENEEA. Between the trimmed V and J ends, which lost 5 bases and 5 bases, there was a span of 16 bases. The CDR3 consists of 14 residues. The CDR3 region has the DNA TGTGCCAGCAGCCAGGACACCGTTACGGACGAGCAGTACTTC. It is translated as CASSQDTVTDEQYF. The entire variable domain, with the rest obtained from reference TRBV11-3 and TRBJ2-7, is as follows: EAGVVQSPRYKIIEKKQPVAFWCNPISGHNTLYWYLQNLGQGPELLIRYENEEAVDDSQLPKDRFSAERLKGVDSTLKIQPAELGDSAVYLCASSQDTVTDEQYFGPGTRLTVT.

This rearrangement joins TRBV7-8 to TRBJ2-5; 7 bases are shared with TRBD1. CDR1 is SGHVS, CDR2 FQNEAQ, per germline. This CDR3 comprises 15 residues. Trimming removed 5 bases from V and 2 bases from J; junction bases left unmatched: 8. CDR3 protein: CASSVGDSGQETQYF. CDR3 bases: TGTGCCAGCAGCGTTGGGGACAGCGGTCAAGAGACCCAGTACTTC.

CDR3 in DNA: TGTGCCAGCAGCCCGTGGACAGGGGACGGGGCCAACGTCCTGACTTTC. It is translated as CASSPWTGDGANVLTF. The chain couples TRBV7-6 to TRBJ2-6; 9 bases are a match to TRBD1. Germline V lookup: CDR1 SGHVS, CDR2 FNYEAQ. This CDR3 spans 16 amino acids. Trimming took 5 bases from V and 4 from J; bases not matched to a gene: 6.

The rearrangement links TRBV18 to TRBJ2-7; D is uncertain. Trimming left V 6 bases short and J 2 bases short, with 8 bases between. This CDR3 region has 12 residues. Germline loops: CDR1 KGHSH, CDR2 LQKENI. The chain's CDR3 is CASSDAAYEQYF. CDR3 nucleotide sequence: TGTGCCAGCTCGGACGCCGCCTACGAGCAGTACTTC.

This rearrangement joins TRBV7-3 to TRBJ1-4; D is unclear. CDR3 length: 13 residues. Germline values: CDR1 SGHTA, CDR2 FQGTGA. Trimming removed 6 bases at V and 8 bases at J, with 13 bases between. CDR3: CASSPGLGEKLFF. The CDR3 DNA reads as TGTGCCAGCAGTCCAGGACTCGGGGAAAAACTGTTTTTT.

The rearrangement links TRBV6-5 to TRBJ1-3; D remains ambiguous. V lost 6 bases, J lost 0 bases, and 12 bases lay in between. The germline V gene has CDR1 MNHEY and CDR2 SVGAGI. The CDR3 spans 15 residues. In DNA, the CDR3 is TGTGCCAGCAGCTATGACCTATCCTCTGGAAACACCATATATTTT. This sequence encodes CASSYDLSSGNTIYF.

V usage is TRBV6-5 and J usage is TRBJ1-5; no firm D call. CDR1 and CDR2 (germline): MNHEY, SVGAGI. This CDR3 spans 15 amino acids. The V end was cut by 10 bases, the J end by 7 bases, with 23 bases between. The CDR3 is CATSDPGKRGQPQHF. In nucleotides, the CDR3 is TGTGCCACCTCCGATCCCGGGAAACGAGGGCAGCCCCAGCATTTT.

The chain recombines TRBV6-2 or TRBV6-3 with TRBJ2-1; possible D gene TRBD2, 5 bases. CDR3 length equals 13 residues. V lost 3 bases and J 8 bases, leaving 11 bases between the germline ends. The germline gives CDR1 MNHEY, CDR2 SVGEGT. The CDR3 DNA reads as TGTGCCAGCAGTTATCTGTCGGGGTATGAGCAGTTCTTC. It codes for CASSYLSGYEQFF.

The V and J genes are TRBV7-5 and TRBJ1-2; the D call in the table, TRBD1, was not verified against the DNA. TRBV7-5 is a pseudogene locus. The CDR3 sequence is 18 residues long. CDR3 nucleotide sequence: TGTGTCAGAAGCCCAACTCTCGGGGACAGGGGTGCGAACTATGGCTACACCTTC. It specifies CVRSPTLGDRGANYGYTF.

This clone was counted a single time. This chain joins TRBV7-9 and TRBJ1-3; D gene unclear. V was trimmed by 5 bases and J by 0 bases, leaving 17 bases between them. The CDR3 length is 17 residues. CDR1 and CDR2 from the germline V gene are SEHNR and FQNEAQ (reference sequence). The CDR3 here is CASSPMGQRFSGNTIYF. The DNA of the CDR3 is TGTGCCAGCAGCCCTATGGGCCAGCGATTCTCTGGAAACACCATATATTTT.

V is TRBV7-3 and J is TRBJ2-2; TRBD2 might be the D (6 bases). The CDR3 is 16 residues long. Germline V gene data show CDR1 as SGHTA and CDR2 as FQGTGA. V was pared by 5 bases and J by 2 bases, with 15 bases between. The CDR3 DNA follows: TGTGCCAGCAGCCAAAGGGGCGGGGCTAACACCGGGGAGCTGTTTTTT. It specifies CASSQRGGANTGELFF.

The CDR3: CASSRTTGSYEQYF. CDR3 bases: TGTGCCAGCAGTCGAACGACAGGGTCGTACGAGCAGTACTTC. V gene TRBV27 combines with J gene TRBJ2-7; 7 bases agree with TRBD1. This CDR3 is built from 14 residues. Trimming removed 5 bases from V and 4 bases from J; junction bases left unmatched: 8. The germline gives CDR1 MNHEY, CDR2 SMNVEV (reference sequence).

This clone showed up just once. The V and J genes are TRBV6-6 and TRBJ2-1; D is perhaps TRBD2 (5 bases). This CDR3 has 13 amino acids. Germline V CDR1 and CDR2: MNHNY, SVGAGI (reference sequence). The germline V and J ends were trimmed by 8 bases and 10 bases, with 18 bases remaining between them. The CDR3 DNA is TGTGCCAGCGGCGGGTCGGAGTTAAGGGAGCAGTTCTTC. This gives the protein CASGGSELREQFF.

Only one count was recorded for this clone. The chain has TRBV27 and TRBJ2-1; possibly TRBD1 for D (5 bases). From germline, CDR1 is MNHEY and CDR2 SMNVEV (reference sequence). V was shortened by 3 bases and J by 8 bases, with 8 bases between the two germline ends. The CDR3 has 12 residues. The CDR3: CASSLIGDEQFF. The CDR3 DNA sequence: TGTGCCAGCAGTTTGATAGGGGATGAGCAGTTCTTC.

J is TRBJ1-4 and V is TRBV7-9; D is possibly TRBD1 (5 bases). Germline V gene data show CDR1 as SEHNR and CDR2 as FQNEAQ (reference sequence). There are 12 residues in the CDR3. Trimming pared 1 base from V and 13 bases from J, leaving 10 bases between. CDR3 in DNA: TGTGCCAGCAGCTTAGAGGCGGGACGACTGTTTTTT. It translates to CASSLEAGRLFF.

Only one count was recorded for this clone. The rearrangement uses TRBV5-6 and TRBJ2-7; no reliable D call. The CDR3 has 12 residues. Looked up from germline, CDR1 is SGHDT and CDR2 is YYEEEE. Trimming removed 0 bases at V and 2 bases at J, with 3 bases between. CDR3 in amino acids: CASSLVAYEQYF. The DNA for the CDR3 is TGTGCCAGCAGCTTGGTAGCCTACGAGCAGTACTTC.

J is TRBJ1-4 and V is TRBV27, with 11 positions matching TRBD1. CDR1 MNHEY and CDR2 SMNVEV come from the germline V gene (reference sequence). Trimming at V came to 10 bases and at J to 10 bases, leaving 8 bases not matched to a gene. The CDR3 extends over 13 amino acids. CDR3 loop: CATQGTGGGKLFF. The CDR3 DNA is TGTGCCACCCAAGGGACAGGGGGAGGAAAACTGTTTTTT.

The chain carries TRBV4-1 and TRBJ1-2; 7 nucleotides match TRBD1. The V gene's germline CDR1 is MGHRA and CDR2 YSYEKL. CDR3 length: 14 residues. Unmatched junction bases numbered 5, after V lost 0 bases and J lost 7 bases. In nucleotides, the CDR3 is TGCGCCAGCAGCCAAGAAACAGGGGTGGGTGGCTACACCTTC. Encoded protein: CASSQETGVGGYTF.

V usage is TRBV28 and J usage is TRBJ1-5; 10 positions match TRBD1. V lost 1 base to trimming and J lost 3 bases; unmatched junction nucleotides: 9. Germline CDR1 MDHEN, CDR2 SYDVKM. This CDR3 contains 18 residues. CDR3 protein: CASSLLRLGTGDNQPQHF. CDR3 nucleotide sequence: TGTGCCAGCAGTTTATTAAGATTAGGGACAGGGGACAATCAGCCCCAGCATTTT.

This clone was counted once. V usage is TRBV6-5 and J usage is TRBJ1-1; D is unresolved. With 0 bases removed from V and 0 bases from J, the gap between germline ends came to 8 bases. The CDR3 extends over 15 amino acids. Looked up from germline, CDR1 is MNHEY and CDR2 is SVGAGI. The CDR3 nucleotides are TGTGCCAGCAGTTACTCCGGGTACATGAACACTGAAGCTTTCTTT. Its translation is CASSYSGYMNTEAFF.

The genes are TRBV27 and TRBJ2-7, with no clear D. CDR3 size: 16 residues. Germline lookup yields CDR1 MNHEY and CDR2 SMNVEV (reference sequence). V lost 3 bases to trimming and J lost 2 bases, with 17 bases between them. As DNA, the CDR3 is TGTGCCAGCAGTTTCTCAGTGAGTGAGCTGACCTACGAGCAGTACTTC. Encoded protein: CASSFSVSELTYEQYF.

V and J are TRBV3-1 (or the pseudogene TRBV3-2) and TRBJ1-2; weak D call: TRBD1 (6 bases). The V end lost 1 base, the J end lost 0 bases, and 18 bases lay between the germline ends. The CDR3 extends over 18 amino acids. CDR1 is LGHDT, CDR2 YNNKEL, per germline (reference sequence). This CDR3 is CASSQGGPGGSPNYGYTF. The CDR3 nucleotides are TGTGCCAGCAGCCAAGGAGGGCCCGGGGGCAGTCCTAACTATGGCTACACCTTC.

V usage is TRBV7-3 and J usage is TRBJ2-2; D is undetermined. CDR3 length equals 13 residues. V was cut by 2 bases and J by 2 bases, with 3 bases left in between. The V gene's germline CDR1 is SGHTA and CDR2 FQGTGA. The CDR3 spells CASSLLNTGELFF. In DNA form, the CDR3 reads TGTGCCAGCAGCTTACTAAACACCGGGGAGCTGTTTTTT.

CDR3 region: CASSIDPGLNGYTF. The CDR3 DNA reads TGTGCCAGTAGTATAGATCCCGGTTTGAATGGCTACACCTTC. The chain couples TRBV19 to TRBJ1-2; D not resolved. The CDR3 is 14 amino acids. The V end lost 0 bases, the J end lost 6 bases, and 11 bases lay between the germline ends. CDR1 is LNHDA and CDR2 is SQIVND in the germline V gene (reference sequence).